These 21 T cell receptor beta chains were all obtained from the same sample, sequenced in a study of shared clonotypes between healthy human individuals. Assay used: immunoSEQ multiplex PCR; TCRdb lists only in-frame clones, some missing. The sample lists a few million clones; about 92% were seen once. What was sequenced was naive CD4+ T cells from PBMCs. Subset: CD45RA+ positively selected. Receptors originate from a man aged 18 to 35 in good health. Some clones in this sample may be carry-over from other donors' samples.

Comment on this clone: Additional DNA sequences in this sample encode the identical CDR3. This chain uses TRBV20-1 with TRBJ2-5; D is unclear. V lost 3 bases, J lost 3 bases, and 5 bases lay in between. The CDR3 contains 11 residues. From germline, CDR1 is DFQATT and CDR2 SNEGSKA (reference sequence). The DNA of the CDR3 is TGCAGTGCTAGGCCAGAAGAGACCCAGTACTTC. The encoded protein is CSARPEETQYF.

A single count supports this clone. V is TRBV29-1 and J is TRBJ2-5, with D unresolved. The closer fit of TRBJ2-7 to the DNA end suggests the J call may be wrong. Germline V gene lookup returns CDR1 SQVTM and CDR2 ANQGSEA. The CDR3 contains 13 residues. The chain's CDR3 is CSVEGGKGYEQYF. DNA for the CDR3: TGCAGCGTTGAAGGGGGAAAGGGCTACGAGCAGTACTTC.

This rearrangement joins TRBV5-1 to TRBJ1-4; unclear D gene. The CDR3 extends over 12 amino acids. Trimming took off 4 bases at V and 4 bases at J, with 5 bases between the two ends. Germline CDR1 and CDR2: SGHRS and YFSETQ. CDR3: CASSPNNEKLFF. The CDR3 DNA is TGCGCCAGCAGCCCCAATAATGAAAAACTGTTTTTT.

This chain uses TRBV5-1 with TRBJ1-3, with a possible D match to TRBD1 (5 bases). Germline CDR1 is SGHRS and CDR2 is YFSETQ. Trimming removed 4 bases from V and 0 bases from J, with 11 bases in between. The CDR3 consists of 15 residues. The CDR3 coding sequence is TGCGCCAGCAGCACCTCGGACAACTCTGGAAACACCATATATTTT. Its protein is CASSTSDNSGNTIYF.

DNA of the CDR3: TGTGCCAGCAGCAAAGCGCGTGGGACCCGCTTCTACGAGCAGTACTTC. This codes for CASSKARGTRFYEQYF. V and J are TRBV21-1 and TRBJ2-7. TRBV21-1 is a documented pseudogene. This CDR3 is 16 amino acids long.

CDR3 DNA: TGTGCCAGCAGCCCTAAATTGAGCACAGATACGCAGTATTTT. Its translation is CASSPKLSTDTQYF. The chain uses TRBV7-9 and TRBJ2-3, with D unresolved. Per germline, CDR1 SEHNR and CDR2 FQNEAQ (reference sequence). Trimming stripped 5 bases from V and 0 bases from J, with 9 bases between. This CDR3 spans 14 amino acids.

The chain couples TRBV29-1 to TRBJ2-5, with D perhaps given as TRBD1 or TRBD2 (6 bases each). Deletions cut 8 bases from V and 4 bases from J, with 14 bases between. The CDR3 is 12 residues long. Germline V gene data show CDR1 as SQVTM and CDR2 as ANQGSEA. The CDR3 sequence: CSISQGGETQYF. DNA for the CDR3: TGCAGCATCTCACAGGGAGGAGAGACCCAGTACTTC.

CDR3 sequence: CAIPPDANNEQFF. The CDR3 DNA sequence: TGTGCCATCCCCCCCGACGCGAACAATGAGCAGTTCTTC. The chain uses TRBV6-4 and TRBJ2-1, with D uncertain. Germline V gives CDR1 MRHNA, CDR2 SNTAGT. V lost 10 bases and J lost 5, with 15 bases in between. There are 13 residues in the CDR3.

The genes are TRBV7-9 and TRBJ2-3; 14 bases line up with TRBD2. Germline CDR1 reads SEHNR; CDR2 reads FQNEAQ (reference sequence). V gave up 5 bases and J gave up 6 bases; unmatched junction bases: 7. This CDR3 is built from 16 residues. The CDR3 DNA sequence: TGTGCCAGCAGCGCACAGACTAGCGGGAGGGGTGATACGCAGTATTTT. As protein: CASSAQTSGRGDTQYF.

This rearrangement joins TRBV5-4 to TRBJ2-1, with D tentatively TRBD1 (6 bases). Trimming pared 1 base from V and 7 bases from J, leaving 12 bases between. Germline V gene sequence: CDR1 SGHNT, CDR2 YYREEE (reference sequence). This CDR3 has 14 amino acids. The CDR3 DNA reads TGTGCCAGCAGCTTGTCCAGGGGTGGGAATGAGCAGTTCTTC. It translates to CASSLSRGGNEQFF.

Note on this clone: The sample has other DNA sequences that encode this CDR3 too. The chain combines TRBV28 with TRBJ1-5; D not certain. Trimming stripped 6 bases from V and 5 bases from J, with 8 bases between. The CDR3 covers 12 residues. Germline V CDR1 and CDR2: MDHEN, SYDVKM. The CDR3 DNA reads TGTGCCAGCAGCCCCAGAGATCAGCCCCAGCATTTT. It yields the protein CASSPRDQPQHF. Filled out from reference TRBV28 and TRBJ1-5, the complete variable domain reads DVKVTQSSRYLVKRTGEKVFLECVQDMDHENMFWYRQDPGLGLRLIYFSYDVKMKEKGDIPEGYSVSREKKERFSLILESASTNQTSMYLCASSPRDQPQHFGDGTRLSIL.

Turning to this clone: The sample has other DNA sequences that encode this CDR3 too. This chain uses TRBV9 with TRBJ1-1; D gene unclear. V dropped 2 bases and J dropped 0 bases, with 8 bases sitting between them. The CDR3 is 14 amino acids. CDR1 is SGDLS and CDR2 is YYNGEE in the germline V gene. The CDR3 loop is CASSVGSMNTEAFF. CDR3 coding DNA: TGTGCCAGCAGCGTCGGCAGTATGAACACTGAAGCTTTCTTT.

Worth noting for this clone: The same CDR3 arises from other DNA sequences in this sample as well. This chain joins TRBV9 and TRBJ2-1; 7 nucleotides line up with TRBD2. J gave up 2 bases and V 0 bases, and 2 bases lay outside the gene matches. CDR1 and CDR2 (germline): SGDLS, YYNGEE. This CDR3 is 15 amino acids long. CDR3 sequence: CASSVAAGTYNEQFF. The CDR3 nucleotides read TGTGCCAGCAGCGTAGCAGCGGGGACCTACAATGAGCAGTTCTTC.

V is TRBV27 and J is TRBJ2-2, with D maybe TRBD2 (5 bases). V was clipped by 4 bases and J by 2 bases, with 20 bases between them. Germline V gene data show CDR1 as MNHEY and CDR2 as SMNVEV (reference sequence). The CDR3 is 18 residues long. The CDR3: CASSSAVSRGSNTGELFF. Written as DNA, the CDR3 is TGTGCCAGCAGTTCTGCGGTGTCTAGAGGGAGCAACACCGGGGAGCTGTTTTTT.

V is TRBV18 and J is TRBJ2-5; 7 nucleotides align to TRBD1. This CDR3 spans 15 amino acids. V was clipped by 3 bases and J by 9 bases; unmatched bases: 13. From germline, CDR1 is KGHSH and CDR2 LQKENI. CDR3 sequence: CASSPGQTTFSAQYF. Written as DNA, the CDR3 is TGTGCCAGCTCACCGGGACAGACTACCTTTAGCGCCCAGTACTTC.

The CDR3, as DNA: TGTGCCAGCAGTTATCAGGTCCACACTGAAGCTTTCTTT. Translation: CASSYQVHTEAFF. The chain has TRBV6-5 and TRBJ1-1, with D hard to call. The CDR3 sequence is 13 residues long. The V gene lost 3 bases and the J gene lost 3 bases, with 8 bases spanning the gap. The germline V gene encodes CDR1 MNHEY and CDR2 SVGAGI.

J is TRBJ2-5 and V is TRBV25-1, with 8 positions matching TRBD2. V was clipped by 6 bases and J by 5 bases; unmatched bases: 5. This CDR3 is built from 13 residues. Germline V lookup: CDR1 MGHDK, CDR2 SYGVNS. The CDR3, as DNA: TGTGCCAGCAGGGGACTAGATCTGGAGACCCAGTACTTC. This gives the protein CASRGLDLETQYF. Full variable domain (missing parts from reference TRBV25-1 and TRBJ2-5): EADIYQTPRYLVIGTGKKITLECSQTMGHDKMYWYQQDPGMELHLIHYSYGVNSTEKGDLSSESTVSRIRTEHFPLTLESARPSHTSQYLCASRGLDLETQYFGPGTRLLVL.

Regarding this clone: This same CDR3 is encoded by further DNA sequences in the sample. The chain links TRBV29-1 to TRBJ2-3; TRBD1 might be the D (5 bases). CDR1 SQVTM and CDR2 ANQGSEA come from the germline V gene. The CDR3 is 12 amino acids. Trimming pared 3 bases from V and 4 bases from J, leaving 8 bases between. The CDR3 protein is CSVEQGADTQYF. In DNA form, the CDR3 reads TGCAGCGTTGAGCAGGGCGCAGATACGCAGTATTTT.

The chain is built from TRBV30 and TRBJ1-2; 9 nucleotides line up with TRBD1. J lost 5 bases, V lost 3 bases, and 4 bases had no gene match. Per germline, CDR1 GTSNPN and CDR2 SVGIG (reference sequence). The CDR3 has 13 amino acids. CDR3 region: CAWRDRGWYGYTF. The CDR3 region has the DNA TGTGCCTGGAGGGACAGGGGTTGGTATGGCTACACCTTC.

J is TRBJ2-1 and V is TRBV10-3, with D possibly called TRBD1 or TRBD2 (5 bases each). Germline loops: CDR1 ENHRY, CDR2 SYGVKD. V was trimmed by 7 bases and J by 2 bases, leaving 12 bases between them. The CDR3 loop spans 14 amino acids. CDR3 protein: CAITPGRTYNEQFF. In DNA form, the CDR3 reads TGTGCCATCACTCCGGGACGGACCTACAATGAGCAGTTCTTC.

DNA for the CDR3: TGTGCCAGCAGCTTAGATCCAGCGGGCGAGCAGTACTTC. Translated, it gives CASSLDPAGEQYF. The V and J genes are TRBV11-3 and TRBJ2-7; D perhaps matches TRBD2 (6 bases). CDR1 and CDR2 (germline): SGHNT, YENEEA. V was trimmed by 0 bases and J by 6 bases, leaving 9 bases between them. The CDR3 runs 13 residues.